Listed here is a single TCR beta chain. The data stem from a study of blood T cell repertoires in COVID-19. Study details: PBMCs, B-cell-depleted T cells, or T cells were the source of the cDNA or gDNA that made up the material.

V was clipped by 10 bases and J by 7 bases; unmatched bases: 14. The CDR3 loop spans 15 amino acids. Germline V gene data show CDR1 as LNHDA and CDR2 as SQIVND (reference sequence). As originally analysed: Amplifying reference gene primers gave estimates of nucleated cell counts. Data came from immunoSEQ multiplex PCR; TCRdb stores just in-frame clones and leaves some out. For V, J and clone size, that table is used; D and trimming come from the DNA. The profile shows a few hundred thousand clones, roughly 87% of them singletons. The study assigned cohorts using participant-reported clinical history. Cohort 3 recovery required two negative PCRs, clearance, or symptom resolution.

V usage is TRBV19 and J usage is TRBJ2-1; 9 nucleotides agree with TRBD2. The origin of this receptor is a woman in her twenties or thirties who had recovered from COVID-19. The sample comprised PBMCs or T cells enriched from blood (not recorded which). Written as DNA, the CDR3 is TGTGCCACCTCGGGGCTGGCGGGGGGGCAGAATGAGCAGTTCTTC. Protein sequence: CATSGLAGGQNEQFF.